The 24 T cell receptor beta chains in this list originate from one sample, sequenced in a study of blood T cell repertoires in COVID-19. TCRdb's table, derived via immunoSEQ multiplex PCR, lists solely in-frame clones and lacks some. The top ten clones hold under 8% of a sample with 230,000 or so clones, roughly 85% of them seen once. The sequenced sample was PBMCs or T cells enriched from blood (not recorded which). These TCRs come from a woman in her forties or fifties who had been exposed to COVID-19.

This clone showed up just a few times. The chain employs TRBV5-4 and TRBJ1-1, with D perhaps matching TRBD1 (5 bases). CDR1 and CDR2 (germline): SGHNT, YYREEE (reference sequence). The CDR3 loop spans 13 amino acids. V lost 4 bases, J lost 1 base, and 8 bases lay in between. The CDR3 reads CASSMTENTEAFF. The CDR3, as DNA: TGTGCCAGCAGCATGACAGAGAACACTGAAGCTTTCTTT. The variable domain in full, with the rest retrieved from reference TRBV5-4 and TRBJ1-1, is ETGVTQSPTHLIKTRGQQVTLRCSSQSGHNTVSWYQQALGQGPQFIFQYYREEENGRGNFPPRFSGLQFPNYSSELNVNALELDDSALYLCASSMTENTEAFFGQGTRLTVV.

V and J are TRBV5-5 and TRBJ1-3; 8 bases fit TRBD1. Germline V gene sequence: CDR1 SGHKS, CDR2 YYEKEE (reference sequence). The junction had 7 bases not matched to a gene; V was cut back by 2 bases and J by 0 bases. CDR3 length: 17 amino acids. CDR3 protein: CASSLGPTGGSGNTIYF. The CDR3 DNA reads TGTGCCAGCAGCTTAGGGCCTACAGGGGGCTCTGGAAACACCATATATTTT.

V is TRBV7-2 and J is TRBJ2-2; D may be TRBD2 (6 bases). The CDR3 covers 14 residues. Trimming removed 3 bases at V and 7 bases at J, with 12 bases between. Germline V gene lookup returns CDR1 SGHTA and CDR2 FQGNSA. This CDR3 reads CASSLTRLGGELFF. The CDR3, as DNA: TGTGCCAGCAGCTTGACTAGACTAGGCGGGGAGCTGTTTTTT.

The V gene is TRBV6-2 or TRBV6-3, the J gene TRBJ1-4, with a possible D match to TRBD1 (6 bases). In germline, CDR1 is MNHEY, CDR2 SVGEGT. V lost 4 bases, J lost 8 bases, and 17 bases lay in between. This CDR3 has 15 amino acids. The CDR3 DNA sequence: TGTGCCAGCAGTTTCTCGACAGGTCATGGAGAAAAACTGTTTTTT. It yields the protein CASSFSTGHGEKLFF.

The chain employs TRBV10-2 and TRBJ1-1; D ambiguous. Looked up from germline, CDR1 is WSHSY and CDR2 is SAAADI. V shed 1 base and J shed 2 bases, with 11 bases lying between them. The CDR3 loop spans 15 amino acids. CDR3 residues: CASSELPGGNTEAFF. CDR3 bases: TGCGCCAGCAGTGAGTTACCGGGAGGAAACACTGAAGCTTTCTTT.

The chain recombines TRBV7-2 with TRBJ2-7; D is possibly TRBD1 (5 bases). The V gene's germline CDR1 is SGHTA and CDR2 FQGNSA. The V gene lost 3 bases and the J gene lost 1 base, with 7 bases spanning the gap. This CDR3 has 13 amino acids. The CDR3 nucleotides read TGTGCCAGCAGCTTTCAGGGATCCTACGAGCAGTACTTC. Protein: CASSFQGSYEQYF.

The chain links TRBV4-3 to TRBJ2-7; weak D call: TRBD2 (6 bases). V lost 0 bases and J lost 4, with 13 bases in between. The CDR3 contains 15 residues. The germline gives CDR1 LGHNA, CDR2 YSLEER. CDR3 in DNA: TGCGCCAGCAGCCAAGATCAGGCAGGGAGGTACGAGCAGTACTTC. Translation gives CASSQDQAGRYEQYF.

The chain couples TRBV2 to TRBJ2-7, with TRBD1 matching 10 bases. This CDR3 comprises 18 residues. From germline, CDR1 is SNHLY and CDR2 FYNNEI. The V gene end was trimmed by 3 bases and the J gene end by 0 bases; junction bases not matched to a gene: 11. For the CDR3, the DNA is TGTGCCAGCAGTGAGGAGGGACAGGGGCTACTAAGCTCCTACGAGCAGTACTTC. It encodes CASSEEGQGLLSSYEQYF.

The table lists this clone with a count of one. This sequence joins TRBV25-1 and TRBJ1-6; perhaps TRBD1 as D (5 bases). V shed 3 bases and J shed 6 bases, with 18 bases lying between them. The CDR3 loop spans 17 amino acids. Germline V lookup: CDR1 MGHDK, CDR2 SYGVNS. DNA for the CDR3: TGTGCCAGCAGTGATCGACGGTTAACGGGGGGTAATTCACCCCTCCACTTT. Translation: CASSDRRLTGGNSPLHF. Full variable domain (remainder filled in from reference TRBV25-1 and TRBJ1-6): EADIYQTPRYLVIGTGKKITLECSQTMGHDKMYWYQQDPGMELHLIHYSYGVNSTEKGDLSSESTVSRIRTEHFPLTLESARPSHTSQYLCASSDRRLTGGNSPLHFGNGTRLTVT.

The CDR3 nucleotides read TGCGCCAGCAGCACAGGGACAGGGGAGCGGCCCCAGCATTTT. It encodes CASSTGTGERPQHF. The chain couples TRBV5-1 to TRBJ1-5; 10 bases map to TRBD1. The CDR3 totals 14 residues. Germline V gene sequence: CDR1 SGHRS, CDR2 YFSETQ. V lost 4 bases, J lost 9 bases, and 7 bases stayed unmatched.

This chain uses TRBV3-1 (or the pseudogene TRBV3-2) with TRBJ1-1; tentative D call: TRBD1 (5 bases). Germline CDR1 reads LGHDT; CDR2 reads YNNKEL (reference sequence). The CDR3 length is 15 residues. V was pared by 1 base and J by 3 bases, with 12 bases between. CDR3 region: CASSQARTSYTEAFF. The CDR3 DNA reads as TGTGCCAGCAGCCAAGCGCGGACATCCTACACTGAAGCTTTCTTT.

The gene calls are TRBV7-2 and TRBJ2-2, with 7 bases that match TRBD1. Germline values: CDR1 SGHTA, CDR2 FQGNSA. The CDR3 covers 16 residues. V dropped 5 bases and J dropped 4; count of bases not matched to a gene: 10. CDR3 sequence: CASSGFLQGSTGELFF. The CDR3 coding sequence is TGTGCCAGCAGCGGGTTTTTACAGGGGAGCACCGGGGAGCTGTTTTTT. The full variable domain, completed using reference TRBV7-2 and TRBJ2-2, is GAGVSQSPSNKVTEKGKDVELRCDPISGHTALYWYRQSLGQGLEFLIYFQGNSAPDKSGLPSDRFSAERTGGSVSTLTIQRTQQEDSAVYLCASSGFLQGSTGELFFGEGSRLTVL.

The chain combines TRBV19 with TRBJ1-1; 9 positions match TRBD1. After removal of 6 bases from V and 4 bases from J, the junction contained 12 bases not matched to a gene. This CDR3 has 16 amino acids. Germline V gene data show CDR1 as LNHDA and CDR2 as SQIVND (reference sequence). The CDR3 DNA reads as TGTGCCAGTAGGGGACAGGGTTGGGTAAGGGGCACTGAAGCTTTCTTT. Protein sequence: CASRGQGWVRGTEAFF.

This clone was seen more than once but under ten times. The V gene is TRBV6-5, the J gene TRBJ1-2; the D gene is possibly TRBD1 (5 bases). CDR3 length: 14 residues. The germline CDR1 and CDR2 sequences are MNHEY and SVGAGI. V gave up 7 bases and J gave up 7 bases, with 19 bases separating them. CDR3 residues: CASTRQGGVGGYTF. The CDR3 DNA reads TGTGCCAGCACCCGTCAGGGAGGAGTGGGTGGCTACACCTTC.

This chain joins TRBV5-1 and TRBJ2-7; TRBD2 aligns across 12 bases. J was trimmed by 5 bases and V by 0 bases; bases with no gene match: 9. Germline V lookup: CDR1 SGHRS, CDR2 YFSETQ. The CDR3 contains 17 residues. The CDR3 DNA sequence: TGCGCCAGCAGCTTGGAACCTAGCGGGGGGGTGACTCACGAGCAGTACTTC. It yields the protein CASSLEPSGGVTHEQYF.

V usage is TRBV28 and J usage is TRBJ2-7, with D perhaps TRBD1 (7 bases). The germline V gene has CDR1 MDHEN and CDR2 SYDVKM. This CDR3 has 14 amino acids. V lost 5 bases, J lost 1 base, and 12 bases lay in between. The CDR3 DNA sequence: TGTGCCAGCAGTGCCGGGGGACAGTCCTACGAGCAGTACTTC. Amino acids: CASSAGGQSYEQYF.

This chain joins TRBV6-1 and TRBJ1-1; D not resolved. This CDR3 has 14 residues. V was shortened by 0 bases and J by 3 bases, with 8 bases between the two germline ends. Germline CDR1 and CDR2: MNHNS and SASEGT. CDR3 nucleotides: TGTGCCAGCAGTGAAGCGTTCGGGGACACTGAAGCTTTCTTT. It yields the protein CASSEAFGDTEAFF.

This chain uses TRBV5-1 with TRBJ2-1; the D is unclear. The germline V and J ends were trimmed by 2 bases and 9 bases, with 18 bases remaining between them. Germline V gene data show CDR1 as SGHRS and CDR2 as YFSETQ. The CDR3 totals 15 residues. CDR3 in amino acids: CASSLGPLGGSEQFF. The CDR3 DNA reads TGCGCCAGCAGCTTAGGCCCCCTTGGCGGTAGTGAGCAGTTCTTC. The variable domain in full, with the rest retrieved from reference TRBV5-1 and TRBJ2-1, is KAGVTQTPRYLIKTRGQQVTLSCSPISGHRSVSWYQQTPGQGLQFLFEYFSETQRNKGNFPGRFSGRQFSNSRSEMNVSTLELGDSALYLCASSLGPLGGSEQFFGPGTRLTVL.

The genes are TRBV7-8 and TRBJ2-5, with D possibly TRBD1 on 6 matching bases. The CDR3 extends over 16 amino acids. Trimming took off 5 bases at V and 2 bases at J, with 18 bases between the two ends. Per the germline V gene, CDR1 is SGHVS and CDR2 is FQNEAQ. The CDR3 loop reads CASSTRLGGVQETQYF. CDR3 in DNA: TGTGCCAGCAGCACGCGATTAGGGGGTGTACAAGAGACCCAGTACTTC.

This rearrangement joins TRBV29-1 to TRBJ1-2; possible D gene TRBD1, 5 bases. Germline V gene data show CDR1 as SQVTM and CDR2 as ANQGSEA. Trimming left V 8 bases short and J 5 bases short, with 15 bases between. The CDR3 contains 12 residues. CDR3 nucleotide sequence: TGCAGCATCAGGGAGGTGTCTTATGGCTACACCTTC. Encoded protein: CSIREVSYGYTF.

The rearrangement joins TRBV7-9 to TRBJ2-7, with 8 bases fitting TRBD1. The CDR3 is 15 residues long. The junction had 4 bases not matched to a gene; V was cut back by 0 bases and J by 3 bases. CDR1 SEHNR and CDR2 FQNEAQ come from the germline V gene (reference sequence). The DNA of the CDR3 is TGTGCCAGCAGCTTAGCCCGGACAGGGAACTACGAGCAGTACTTC. Protein sequence: CASSLARTGNYEQYF.

The V call is TRBV2, the J call TRBJ1-1; 9 nucleotides align to TRBD1. The germline V gene encodes CDR1 SNHLY and CDR2 FYNNEI. With V trimmed by 6 bases and J by 0 bases, 8 bases remained unmatched. There are 16 residues in the CDR3. Here the CDR3 DNA reads TGTGCCAGCAGGGGGACAGGGATAGTTCTGAACACTGAAGCTTTCTTT. Protein product: CASRGTGIVLNTEAFF.

The V call is TRBV29-1, the J call TRBJ1-1; possibly TRBD1 for D (5 bases). Between the trimmed V and J ends, which lost 6 bases and 3 bases, there was a span of 5 bases. CDR1 is SQVTM, CDR2 ANQGSEA, per germline. The CDR3 is 10 residues long. The CDR3 nucleotides read TGCAGCGTAGGGGACACTGAAGCTTTCTTT. Translated: CSVGDTEAFF.

CDR3 residues: CATSGPDRDGRYF. The CDR3 coding sequence is TGTGCCACCAGTGGTCCCGACAGGGATGGGCGGTATTTT. This chain joins TRBV24-1 and TRBJ2-3, with 7 bases aligning to TRBD1. Per the germline V gene, CDR1 is KGHDR and CDR2 is SFDVKD. With 5 bases clipped from V and 14 bases from J, the junction kept 12 bases outside the gene matches. The CDR3 loop spans 13 amino acids.